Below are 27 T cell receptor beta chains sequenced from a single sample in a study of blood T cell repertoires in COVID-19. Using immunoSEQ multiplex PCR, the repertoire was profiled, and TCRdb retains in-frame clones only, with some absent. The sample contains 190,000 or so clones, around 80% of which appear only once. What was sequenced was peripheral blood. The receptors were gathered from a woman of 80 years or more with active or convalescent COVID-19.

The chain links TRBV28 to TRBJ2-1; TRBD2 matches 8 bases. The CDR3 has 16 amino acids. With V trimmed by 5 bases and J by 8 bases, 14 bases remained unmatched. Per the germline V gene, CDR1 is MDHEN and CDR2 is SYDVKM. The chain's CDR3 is CASSRTGTRGAHEQFF. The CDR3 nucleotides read TGTGCCAGCAGTCGGACCGGGACTAGAGGGGCCCATGAGCAGTTCTTC.

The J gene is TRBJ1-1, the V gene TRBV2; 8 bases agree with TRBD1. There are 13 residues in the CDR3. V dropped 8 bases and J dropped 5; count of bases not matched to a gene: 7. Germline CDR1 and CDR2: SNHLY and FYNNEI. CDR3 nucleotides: TGTGCCAGCGATCAGGGGGCAGGGACTGAAGCTTTCTTT. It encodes CASDQGAGTEAFF. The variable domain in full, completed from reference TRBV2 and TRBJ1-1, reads EPEVTQTPSHQVTQMGQEVILRCVPISNHLYFYWYRQILGQKVEFLVSFYNNEISEKSEIFDDQFSVERPDGSNFTLKIRSTKLEDSAMYFCASDQGAGTEAFFGQGTRLTVV.

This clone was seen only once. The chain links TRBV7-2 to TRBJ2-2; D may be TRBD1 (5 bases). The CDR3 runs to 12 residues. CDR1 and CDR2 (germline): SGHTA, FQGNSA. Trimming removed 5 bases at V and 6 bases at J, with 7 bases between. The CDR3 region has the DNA TGTGCCAGCAGCCCAGGGTCCGGGGAGCTGTTTTTT. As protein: CASSPGSGELFF.

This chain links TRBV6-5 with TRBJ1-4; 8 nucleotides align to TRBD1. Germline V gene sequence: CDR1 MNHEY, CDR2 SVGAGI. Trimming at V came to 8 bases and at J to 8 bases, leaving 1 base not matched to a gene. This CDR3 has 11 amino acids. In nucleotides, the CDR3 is TGTGCCAGCGGACAGGGCGAAAAACTGTTTTTT. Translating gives CASGQGEKLFF.

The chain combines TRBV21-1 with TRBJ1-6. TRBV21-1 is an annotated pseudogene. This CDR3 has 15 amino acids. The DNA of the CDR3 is TGTGCCAGCAGGGGAAGCCGGGAGTATAATTCACCCCTCCACTTT. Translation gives CASRGSREYNSPLHF.

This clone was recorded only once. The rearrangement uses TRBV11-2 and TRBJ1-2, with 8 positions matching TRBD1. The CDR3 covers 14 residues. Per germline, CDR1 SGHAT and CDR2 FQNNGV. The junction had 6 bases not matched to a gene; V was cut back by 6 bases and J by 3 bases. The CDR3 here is CASRPNRGDYGYTF. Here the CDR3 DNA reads TGTGCCAGCAGACCAAACAGGGGGGACTATGGCTACACCTTC.

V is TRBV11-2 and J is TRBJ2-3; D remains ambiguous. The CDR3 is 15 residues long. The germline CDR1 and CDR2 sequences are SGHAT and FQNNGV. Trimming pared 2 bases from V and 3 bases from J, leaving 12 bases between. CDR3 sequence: CASSLNRLGTDTQYF. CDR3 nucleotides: TGTGCCAGCAGCTTAAATAGGCTCGGGACAGATACGCAGTATTTT.

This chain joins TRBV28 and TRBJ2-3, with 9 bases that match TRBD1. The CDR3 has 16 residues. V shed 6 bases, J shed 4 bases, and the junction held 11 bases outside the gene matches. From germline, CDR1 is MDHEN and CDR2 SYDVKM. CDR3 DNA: TGTGCCAGCAGCCGTCACAGGGGGCGGCTGCCAGATACGCAGTATTTT. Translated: CASSRHRGRLPDTQYF.

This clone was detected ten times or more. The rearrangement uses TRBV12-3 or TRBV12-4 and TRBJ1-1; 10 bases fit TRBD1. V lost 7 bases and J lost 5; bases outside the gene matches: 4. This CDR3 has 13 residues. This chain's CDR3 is CASIRTGGTEAFF. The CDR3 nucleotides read TGTGCCAGCATTCGGACAGGGGGGACTGAAGCTTTCTTT.

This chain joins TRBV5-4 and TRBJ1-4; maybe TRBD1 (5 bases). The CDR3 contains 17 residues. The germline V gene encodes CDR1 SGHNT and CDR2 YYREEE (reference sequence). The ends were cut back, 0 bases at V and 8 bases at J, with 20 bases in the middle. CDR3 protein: CASSLVTRRGGVEKLFF. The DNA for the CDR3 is TGTGCCAGCAGCTTGGTGACCCGACGGGGGGGAGTGGAAAAACTGTTTTTT.

CDR3 in amino acids: CASSVRYLGDTQYF. DNA of the CDR3: TGTGCCAGTAGTGTCCGATATCTCGGAGATACGCAGTATTTT. V is TRBV19 and J is TRBJ2-3; D gene unclear. Germline V gene lookup returns CDR1 LNHDA and CDR2 SQIVND (reference sequence). V was trimmed by 5 bases and J by 5 bases, leaving 14 bases between them. The CDR3 runs to 14 residues. Complete variable domain (other parts from reference TRBV19 and TRBJ2-3): DGGITQSPKYLFRKEGQNVTLSCEQNLNHDAMYWYRQDPGQGLRLIYYSQIVNDFQKGDIAEGYSVSREKKESFPLTVTSAQKNPTAFYLCASSVRYLGDTQYFGPGTRLTVL.

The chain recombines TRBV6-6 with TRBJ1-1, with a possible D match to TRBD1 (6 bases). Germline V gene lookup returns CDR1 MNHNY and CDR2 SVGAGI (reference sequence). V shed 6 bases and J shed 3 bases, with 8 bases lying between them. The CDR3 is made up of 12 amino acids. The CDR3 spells CASSRGDTEAFF. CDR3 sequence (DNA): TGTGCCAGCAGCAGGGGTGACACTGAAGCTTTCTTT.

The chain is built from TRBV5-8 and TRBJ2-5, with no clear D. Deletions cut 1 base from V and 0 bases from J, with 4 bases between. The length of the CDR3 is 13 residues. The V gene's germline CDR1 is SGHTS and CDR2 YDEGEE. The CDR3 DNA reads TGTGCCAGCAGCTTGCAGAACCAAGAGACCCAGTACTTC. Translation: CASSLQNQETQYF.

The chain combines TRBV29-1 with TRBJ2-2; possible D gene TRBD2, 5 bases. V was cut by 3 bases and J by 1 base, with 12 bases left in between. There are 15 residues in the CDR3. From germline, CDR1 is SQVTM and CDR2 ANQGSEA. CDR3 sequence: CSVEERKENTGELFF. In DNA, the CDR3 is TGCAGCGTTGAGGAGCGGAAGGAGAACACCGGGGAGCTGTTTTTT.

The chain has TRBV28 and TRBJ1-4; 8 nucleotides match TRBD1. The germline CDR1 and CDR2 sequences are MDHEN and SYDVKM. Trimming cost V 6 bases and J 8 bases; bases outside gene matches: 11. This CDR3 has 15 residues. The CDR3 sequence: CASSSRPRGREKLFF. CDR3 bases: TGTGCCAGCAGCTCCAGGCCCAGGGGGCGGGAAAAACTGTTTTTT.

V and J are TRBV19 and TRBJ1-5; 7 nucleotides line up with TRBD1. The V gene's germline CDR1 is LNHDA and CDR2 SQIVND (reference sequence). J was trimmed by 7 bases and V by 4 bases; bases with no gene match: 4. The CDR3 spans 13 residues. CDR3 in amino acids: CASSRNRGQPQHF. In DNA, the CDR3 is TGTGCCAGTAGTAGAAACAGGGGACAGCCCCAGCATTTT.

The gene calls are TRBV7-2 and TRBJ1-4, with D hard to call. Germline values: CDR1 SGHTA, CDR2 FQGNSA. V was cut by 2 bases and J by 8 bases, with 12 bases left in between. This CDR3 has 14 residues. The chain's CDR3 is CASSLRMGGEKLFF. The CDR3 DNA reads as TGTGCCAGCAGCTTAAGGATGGGAGGGGAAAAACTGTTTTTT.

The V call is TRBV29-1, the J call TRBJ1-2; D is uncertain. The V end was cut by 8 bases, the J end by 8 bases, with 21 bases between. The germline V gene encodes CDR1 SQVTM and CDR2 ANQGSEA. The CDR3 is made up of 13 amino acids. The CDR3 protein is CSSAEGIGQGYTF. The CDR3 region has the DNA TGCAGCTCCGCGGAGGGAATAGGGCAGGGCTACACCTTC.

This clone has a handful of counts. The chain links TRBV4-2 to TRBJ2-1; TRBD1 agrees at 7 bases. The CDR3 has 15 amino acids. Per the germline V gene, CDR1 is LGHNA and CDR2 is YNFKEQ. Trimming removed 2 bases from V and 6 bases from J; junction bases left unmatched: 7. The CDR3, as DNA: TGTGCCAGCAGCCAATTCGGACAGGTCAGCAATGAGCAGTTCTTC. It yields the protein CASSQFGQVSNEQFF.

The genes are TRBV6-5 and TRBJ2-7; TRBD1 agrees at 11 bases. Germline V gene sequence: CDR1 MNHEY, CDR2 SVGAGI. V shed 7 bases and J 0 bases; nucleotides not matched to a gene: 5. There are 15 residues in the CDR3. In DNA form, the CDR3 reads TGTGCCAGCATCCTGGACAGGGGGCGCTCCTACGAGCAGTACTTC. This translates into CASILDRGRSYEQYF.

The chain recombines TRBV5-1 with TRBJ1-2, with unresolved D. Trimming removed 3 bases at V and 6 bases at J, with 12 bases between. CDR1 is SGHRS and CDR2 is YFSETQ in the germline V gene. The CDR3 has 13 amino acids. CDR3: CASSSEDFDGYTF. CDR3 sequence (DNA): TGCGCCAGCAGCTCGGAGGACTTCGATGGCTACACCTTC.

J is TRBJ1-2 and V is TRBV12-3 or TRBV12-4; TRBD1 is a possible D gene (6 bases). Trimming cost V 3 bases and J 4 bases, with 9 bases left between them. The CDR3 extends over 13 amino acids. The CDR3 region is CASSFDRLYGYTF. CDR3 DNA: TGTGCCAGCAGTTTCGACAGGCTCTATGGCTACACCTTC.

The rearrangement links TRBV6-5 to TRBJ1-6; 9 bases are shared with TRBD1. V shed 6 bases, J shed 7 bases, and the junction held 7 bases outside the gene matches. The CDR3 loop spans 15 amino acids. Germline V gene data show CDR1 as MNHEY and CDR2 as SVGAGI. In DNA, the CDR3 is TGTGCCAGCAGCGGACAGGGGATGGGGAATTCACCCCTCCACTTT. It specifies CASSGQGMGNSPLHF.

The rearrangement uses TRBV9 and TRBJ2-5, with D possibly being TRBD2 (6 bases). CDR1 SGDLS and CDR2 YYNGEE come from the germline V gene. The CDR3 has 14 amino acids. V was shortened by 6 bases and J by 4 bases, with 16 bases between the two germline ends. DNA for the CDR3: TGTGCCAGCACCCAGGAGGGATTCTCAGAGACCCAGTACTTC. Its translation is CASTQEGFSETQYF.

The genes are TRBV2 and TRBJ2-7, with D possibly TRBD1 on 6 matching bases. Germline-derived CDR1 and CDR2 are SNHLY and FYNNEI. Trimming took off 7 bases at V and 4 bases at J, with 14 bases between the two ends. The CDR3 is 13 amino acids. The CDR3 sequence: CASNQPGTYEQYF. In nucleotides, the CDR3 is TGTGCCAGCAATCAACCCGGGACATACGAGCAGTACTTC. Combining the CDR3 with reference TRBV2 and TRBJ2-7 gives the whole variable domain EPEVTQTPSHQVTQMGQEVILRCVPISNHLYFYWYRQILGQKVEFLVSFYNNEISEKSEIFDDQFSVERPDGSNFTLKIRSTKLEDSAMYFCASNQPGTYEQYFGPGTRLTVT.

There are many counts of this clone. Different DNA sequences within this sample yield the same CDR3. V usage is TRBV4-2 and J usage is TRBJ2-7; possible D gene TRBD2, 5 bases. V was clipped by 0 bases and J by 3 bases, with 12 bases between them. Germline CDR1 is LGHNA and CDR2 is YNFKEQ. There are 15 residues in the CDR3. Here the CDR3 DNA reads TGTGCCAGCAGCCAAGAACGGGGTGTAAACTACGAGCAGTACTTC. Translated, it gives CASSQERGVNYEQYF.

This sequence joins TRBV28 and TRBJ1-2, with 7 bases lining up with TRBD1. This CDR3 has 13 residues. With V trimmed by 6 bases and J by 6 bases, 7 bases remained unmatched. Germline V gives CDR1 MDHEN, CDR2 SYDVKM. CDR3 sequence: CASRLQGRNGYTF. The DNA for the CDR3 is TGTGCCAGCAGACTACAGGGGCGGAATGGCTACACCTTC.